This TCR beta chain was sequenced in a study of cytomegalovirus exposure and HLA in healthy donors. In the study overall: In an early release, HLA-typed donors contributed some 88 million unique TCR sequences.

Nominally healthy donors were sampled, though unrecorded immune exposures were likely. Primers included in the PCR were 60 Vbeta and 13 Jbeta primers. Some clones are missing from TCRdb's copy, which holds only in-frame ones; the method was immunoSEQ multiplex PCR. The data show approximately 190,000 clones, about four fifths seen once. The CDR3 runs 19 residues. V lost 0 bases and J lost 4; bases outside the gene matches: 8. Germline CDR1 is MGHRA and CDR2 is YSYEKL. This clone was counted a single time. Its antigen is as yet unknown. Study outcomes and limitations: There were several of the most significant clusters that appeared linked to common viral pathogens in a later analysis.

Material for sequencing was PBMCs. The genes are TRBV4-1 and TRBJ2-5, with 16 bases aligning to TRBD2. The sequence was obtained from a boy under 18 in good health and CMV-seronegative. CDR3 bases: TGCGCCAGCAGCCAAGAAATCGGGACTAGCGGGGGGGTACGAGAGACCCAGTACTTC. This sequence encodes CASSQEIGTSGGVRETQYF.